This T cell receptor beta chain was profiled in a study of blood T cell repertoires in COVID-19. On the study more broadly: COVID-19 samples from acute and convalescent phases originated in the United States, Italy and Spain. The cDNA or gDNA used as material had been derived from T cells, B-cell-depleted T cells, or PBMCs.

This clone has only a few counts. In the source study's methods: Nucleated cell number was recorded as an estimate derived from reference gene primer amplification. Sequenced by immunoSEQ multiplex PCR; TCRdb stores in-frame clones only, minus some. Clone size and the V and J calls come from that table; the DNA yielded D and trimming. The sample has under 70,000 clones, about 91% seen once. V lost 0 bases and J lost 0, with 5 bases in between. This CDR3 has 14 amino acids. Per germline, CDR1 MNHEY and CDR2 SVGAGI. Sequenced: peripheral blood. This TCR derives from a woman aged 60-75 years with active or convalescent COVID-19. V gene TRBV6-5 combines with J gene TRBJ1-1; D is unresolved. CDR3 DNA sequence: TGTGCCAGCAGTTACTCTAGAGTGAACACTGAAGCTTTCTTT. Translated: CASSYSRVNTEAFF.